These 10 T cell receptor beta chains were all obtained from the same sample, sequenced in a study of shared clonotypes between healthy human individuals. Some clones are missing from TCRdb's copy, which holds only in-frame ones; the method was immunoSEQ multiplex PCR. The sample carries 1.6 million or so clones, 97% to 99% recorded once. Sequenced: naive CD4+ T cells sorted from blood. Subset described: CD45RA+ positively selected. Every receptor here comes from a man aged 25-40 years in good health.

The gene calls are TRBV6-5 and TRBJ2-1; perhaps TRBD1 as D (6 bases). CDR1 is MNHEY, CDR2 SVGAGI, per germline. Trimming cost V 2 bases and J 6 bases, with 17 bases left between them. CDR3 size: 16 residues. CDR3 DNA sequence: TGTGCCAGCAGTTACCAACTTCCAGGGACACCCAATGAGCAGTTCTTC. The encoded protein is CASSYQLPGTPNEQFF.

The chain combines TRBV27 with TRBJ2-3; 7 bases line up with TRBD1. The CDR3 loop spans 12 amino acids. Germline V lookup: CDR1 MNHEY, CDR2 SMNVEV (reference sequence). V gave up 10 bases and J gave up 6 bases; unmatched junction bases: 7. The CDR3: CATKTGSDTQYF. The CDR3 DNA reads TGTGCCACCAAGACAGGGAGCGATACGCAGTATTTT.

This chain uses TRBV2 with TRBJ2-7, with no clear D. V lost 7 bases, J lost 3 bases, and 10 bases lay in between. The CDR3 runs to 12 residues. Per germline, CDR1 SNHLY and CDR2 FYNNEI. In nucleotides, the CDR3 is TGTGCCAGCACTCCTCCTGGCTACGAGCAGTACTTC. Residues: CASTPPGYEQYF.

The chain joins TRBV5-6 to TRBJ1-5; D may be TRBD1 (6 bases). V was clipped by 2 bases and J by 10 bases, with 19 bases between them. Germline CDR1 is SGHDT and CDR2 is YYEEEE. The CDR3 is made up of 15 amino acids. For the CDR3, the DNA is TGTGCCAGCAGCTTAGGGGGGCTGGCTGATCGTCCCCAGCATTTT. This codes for CASSLGGLADRPQHF.

A note on this clone: Other DNA sequences in this sample translate to the same CDR3. CDR3: CASSLARSGELFF. CDR3 sequence (DNA): TGTGCCAGCAGCTTAGCGCGCTCCGGGGAGCTGTTTTTT. The V gene is TRBV7-6, the J gene TRBJ2-2; D call uncertain. The CDR3 runs 13 residues. CDR1 and CDR2 from the germline V gene are SGHVS and FNYEAQ. Trimming stripped 0 bases from V and 6 bases from J, with 5 bases between.

J is TRBJ1-2 and V is TRBV7-2; D uncertain. This CDR3 has 13 residues. V gave up 5 bases and J gave up 8 bases, with 15 bases separating them. CDR1 and CDR2 from the germline V gene are SGHTA and FQGNSA. CDR3 DNA: TGTGCCAGCAGCCCCCCAGGCGGGATCGGCTACACCTTC. Translating gives CASSPPGGIGYTF.

The chain links TRBV6-5 to TRBJ2-1, with D tentatively TRBD1 or TRBD2 (5 bases each). Germline CDR1 and CDR2: MNHEY and SVGAGI. The V end lost 6 bases, the J end lost 8 bases, and 20 bases lay between the germline ends. This CDR3 spans 15 amino acids. The CDR3 sequence is CASRTYQALGDEQFF. The DNA of the CDR3 is TGTGCCAGCAGGACCTACCAGGCTTTGGGGGATGAGCAGTTCTTC.

CDR3 protein: CASSQPRDFLNTEAFF. The CDR3 coding sequence is TGCGCCAGCAGCCAACCAAGAGATTTTTTGAACACTGAAGCTTTCTTT. The chain employs TRBV4-1 and TRBJ1-1, with no clear D. V was shortened by 2 bases and J by 0 bases, with 13 bases between the two germline ends. The CDR3 consists of 16 residues. Germline-derived CDR1 and CDR2 are MGHRA and YSYEKL.

The chain uses TRBV18 and TRBJ2-7, with 10 bases identical to TRBD2. Germline CDR1 and CDR2: KGHSH and LQKENI. The CDR3 has 15 amino acids. V gave up 5 bases and J gave up 5 bases; unmatched junction bases: 9. CDR3 loop: CASSTFSGRTNEQYF. For the CDR3, the DNA is TGTGCCAGCTCAACCTTTAGCGGGAGGACTAACGAGCAGTACTTC.

The chain links TRBV5-1 to TRBJ2-5, with D hard to call. Germline-derived CDR1 and CDR2 are SGHRS and YFSETQ. With 4 bases removed from V and 0 bases from J, the gap between germline ends came to 10 bases. The CDR3 length is 14 residues. This CDR3 is CASSQELYQETQYF. CDR3 nucleotide sequence: TGCGCCAGCAGCCAGGAACTCTACCAAGAGACCCAGTACTTC. Full variable domain (remainder filled in from reference TRBV5-1 and TRBJ2-5): KAGVTQTPRYLIKTRGQQVTLSCSPISGHRSVSWYQQTPGQGLQFLFEYFSETQRNKGNFPGRFSGRQFSNSRSEMNVSTLELGDSALYLCASSQELYQETQYFGPGTRLLVL.